The 6 T cell receptor beta chains presented below share a single source sample, sequenced in a study of lymphopenia after photon versus proton radiotherapy. The assay was immunoSEQ multiplex PCR, and TCRdb's table has in-frame clones only and misses some. Of about 35,000 clones in the sample, roughly 92% were seen once. The sample here was peripheral blood, taken from a patient treated with photon-based radiotherapy. All receptors derive from a man aged 60-69 years with cholangiocarcinoma.

The chain recombines TRBV6-5 with TRBJ1-1; D gene uncertain. Looked up from germline, CDR1 is MNHEY and CDR2 is SVGAGI. Trimming took 0 bases from V and 7 from J, leaving 12 bases between them. This CDR3 has 14 amino acids. The CDR3 nucleotides are TGTGCCAGCAGTTACTCCTTTTCGGGTAGTGAAGCTTTCTTT. It translates to CASSYSFSGSEAFF.

This chain joins TRBV19 and TRBJ2-7; 8 bases match TRBD2. J was trimmed by 1 base and V by 3 bases; bases with no gene match: 14. This CDR3 is built from 18 residues. Germline loops: CDR1 LNHDA, CDR2 SQIVND (reference sequence). The CDR3 region is CASSMGNYRGRLSYEQYF. The CDR3 DNA follows: TGTGCCAGTAGTATGGGCAACTATCGCGGGAGGTTATCCTACGAGCAGTACTTC.

J is TRBJ1-2 and V is TRBV5-1; 7 nucleotides match TRBD1. The germline CDR1 and CDR2 sequences are SGHRS and YFSETQ. This CDR3 contains 13 residues. The trim removed 4 bases at V and 4 bases at J, leaving 4 bases unmatched. The CDR3 bases are TGCGCCAGCAGCCCTACAGGGGTCTATGGCTACACCTTC. Its protein is CASSPTGVYGYTF. Complete variable domain (other parts from reference TRBV5-1 and TRBJ1-2): KAGVTQTPRYLIKTRGQQVTLSCSPISGHRSVSWYQQTPGQGLQFLFEYFSETQRNKGNFPGRFSGRQFSNSRSEMNVSTLELGDSALYLCASSPTGVYGYTFGSGTRLTVV.

This clone was seen a single time. The CDR3 reads CAISEFGVGNEQFF. In DNA, the CDR3 is TGTGCCATCAGTGAATTCGGAGTGGGAAATGAGCAGTTCTTC. The V and J genes are TRBV10-3 and TRBJ2-1; D gene unclear. The germline gives CDR1 ENHRY, CDR2 SYGVKD. V shed 3 bases and J shed 7 bases, with 13 bases lying between them. The CDR3 loop spans 14 amino acids.

The chain carries TRBV10-3 and TRBJ2-7, with D perhaps matching TRBD1 (6 bases). In germline, CDR1 is ENHRY, CDR2 SYGVKD. Trimming left V 2 bases short and J 3 bases short, with 11 bases between. The CDR3 has 14 amino acids. CDR3: CAISEIKGDYEQYF. DNA of the CDR3: TGTGCCATCAGTGAGATTAAGGGGGACTACGAGCAGTACTTC.

The CDR3 bases are TGTGCCAGCAGCCGGGATCTCCGGGCAGATACGCAGTATTTT. Amino acids: CASSRDLRADTQYF. The rearrangement joins TRBV6-4 to TRBJ2-3; perhaps TRBD2 as D (5 bases). The V end lost 6 bases, the J end lost 4 bases, and 14 bases lay between the germline ends. This CDR3 spans 14 amino acids. Germline CDR1 and CDR2: MRHNA and SNTAGT.